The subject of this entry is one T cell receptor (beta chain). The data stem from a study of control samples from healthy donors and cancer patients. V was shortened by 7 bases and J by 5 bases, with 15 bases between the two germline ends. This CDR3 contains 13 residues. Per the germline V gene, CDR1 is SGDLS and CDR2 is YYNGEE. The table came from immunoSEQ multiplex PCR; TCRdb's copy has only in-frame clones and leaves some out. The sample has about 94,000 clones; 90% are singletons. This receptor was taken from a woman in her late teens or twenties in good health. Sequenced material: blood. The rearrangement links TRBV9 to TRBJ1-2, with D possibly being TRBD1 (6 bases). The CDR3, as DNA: TGTGCCAGCGGGGGCGGGGGGGCGTATGGCTACACCTTC. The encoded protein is CASGGGGAYGYTF.